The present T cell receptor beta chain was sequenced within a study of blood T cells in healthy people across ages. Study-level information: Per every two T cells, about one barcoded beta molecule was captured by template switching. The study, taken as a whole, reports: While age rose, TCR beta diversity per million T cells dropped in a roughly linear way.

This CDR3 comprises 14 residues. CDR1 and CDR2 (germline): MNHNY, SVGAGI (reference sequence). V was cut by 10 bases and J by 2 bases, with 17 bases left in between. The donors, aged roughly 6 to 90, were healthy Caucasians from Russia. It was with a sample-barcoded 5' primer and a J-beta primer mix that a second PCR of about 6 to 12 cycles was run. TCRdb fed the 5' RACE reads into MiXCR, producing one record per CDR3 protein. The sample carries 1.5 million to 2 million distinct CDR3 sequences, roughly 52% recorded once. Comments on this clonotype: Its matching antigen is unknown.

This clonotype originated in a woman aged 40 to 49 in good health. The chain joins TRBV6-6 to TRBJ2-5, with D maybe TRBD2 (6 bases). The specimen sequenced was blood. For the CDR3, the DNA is TGTGCCAACAGGCCCGGTGGAGGGCAAGAGACCCAGTACTTC. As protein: CANRPGGGQETQYF.